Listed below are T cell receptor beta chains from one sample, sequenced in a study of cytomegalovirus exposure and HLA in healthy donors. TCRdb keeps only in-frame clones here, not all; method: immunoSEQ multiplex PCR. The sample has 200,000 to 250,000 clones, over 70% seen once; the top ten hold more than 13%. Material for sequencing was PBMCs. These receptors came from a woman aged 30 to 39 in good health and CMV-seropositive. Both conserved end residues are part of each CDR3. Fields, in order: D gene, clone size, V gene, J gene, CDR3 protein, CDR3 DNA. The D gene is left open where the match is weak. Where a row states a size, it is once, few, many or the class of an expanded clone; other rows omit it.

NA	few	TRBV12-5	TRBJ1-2	CASGSPDTNYGYTF	TGTGCTAGTGGTTCGCCGGACACTAACTATGGCTACACCTTC
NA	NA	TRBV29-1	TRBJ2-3	CSVRWGAGRGVPDTQYF	TGCAGCGTCCGATGGGGAGCCGGCAGGGGGGTCCCTGATACGCAGTATTTT
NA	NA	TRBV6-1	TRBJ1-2	CASQPGGTNYGYTF	TGTGCCAGCCAGCCAGGCGGGACTAACTATGGCTACACCTTC
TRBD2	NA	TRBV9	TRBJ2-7	CASSVRQVPTSGFEQYF	TGTGCCAGCAGCGTACGACAGGTTCCGACTAGCGGGTTCGAGCAGTACTTC
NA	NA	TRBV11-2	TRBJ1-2	CASSLIRGNYGYTF	TGTGCCAGCAGCTTAATTAGGGGGAACTATGGCTACACCTTC
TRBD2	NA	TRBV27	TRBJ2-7	CASSYGTSGRSEQYF	TGTGCCAGCAGTTATGGGACTAGCGGGAGAAGCGAGCAGTACTTC
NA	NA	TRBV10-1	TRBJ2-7	CASSDRSTGYEQYF	TGCGCCAGCAGTGATCGGTCTACAGGGTACGAGCAGTACTTC
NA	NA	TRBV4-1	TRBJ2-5	CASSQDDGGIQETQYF	TGCGCCAGCAGCCAAGATGATGGCGGAATCCAAGAGACCCAGTACTTC
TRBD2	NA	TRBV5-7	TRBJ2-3	CASSFDSGDTDTQYF	TGTGCCAGCAGCTTTGATAGCGGGGACACAGATACGCAGTATTTT
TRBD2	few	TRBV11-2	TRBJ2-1	CASSPPPGGVVWTYNEQFF	TGTGCCAGCAGCCCGCCCCCGGGAGGGGTTGTTTGGACCTACAATGAGCAGTTCTTC
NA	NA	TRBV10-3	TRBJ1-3	CAISVGRGDTIYF	TGTGCCATCAGTGTGGGCAGGGGTGACACCATATATTTT
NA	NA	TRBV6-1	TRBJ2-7	CASSETPGLTYEQYF	TGTGCCAGCAGTGAAACGCCGGGACTCACCTACGAGCAGTACTTC
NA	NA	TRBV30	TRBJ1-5	CAWSPGGGSRQPQHF	TGTGCCTGGAGTCCGGGAGGGGGTTCTAGGCAGCCCCAGCATTTT
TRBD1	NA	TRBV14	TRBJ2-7	CASSQDRGTGYEQYF	TGTGCCAGCAGCCAAGATAGGGGGACAGGATACGAGCAGTACTTC
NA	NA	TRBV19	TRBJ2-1	CASSILESSYNEQFF	TGTGCCAGTAGTATTCTTGAGAGCTCCTACAATGAGCAGTTCTTC
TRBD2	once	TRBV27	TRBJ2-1	CASSITGGLNNEQFF	TGTGCCAGCAGTATTACGGGAGGCCTAAACAATGAGCAGTTCTTC
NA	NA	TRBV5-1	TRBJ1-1	CASSLSWGLAEAFF	TGCGCCAGCAGCTTGTCCTGGGGTCTCGCTGAAGCTTTCTTT
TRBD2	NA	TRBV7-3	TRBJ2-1	CASSRTSGSSYNEQFF	TGTGCCAGCAGCCGGACTAGCGGGTCTTCCTACAATGAGCAGTTCTTC
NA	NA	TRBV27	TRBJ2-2	CASSLYNANTGELFF	TGTGCCAGCAGTTTATACAACGCAAACACCGGGGAGCTGTTTTTT
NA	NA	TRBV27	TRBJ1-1	CASSWEGNTEAFF	TGTGCCAGCAGTTGGGAGGGGAACACTGAAGCTTTCTTT
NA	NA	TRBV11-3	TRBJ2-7	CASSLGSGDSFDEQYF	TGTGCCAGCAGCTTAGGGAGCGGGGACAGCTTCGACGAGCAGTACTTC
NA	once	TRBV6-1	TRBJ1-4	CASIRKEKLFF	TGTGCCAGCATACGCAAGGAAAAACTGTTTTTT
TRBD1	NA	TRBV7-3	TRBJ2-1	CASSLVGGTGPFNEQFF	TGTGCCAGCAGCTTAGTGGGTGGGACAGGTCCCTTTAATGAGCAGTTCTTC
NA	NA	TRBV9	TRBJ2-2	CASSVSSTGELFF	TGTGCCAGCAGCGTATCATCCACCGGGGAGCTGTTTTTT
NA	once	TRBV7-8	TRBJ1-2	CASSLAGERPNYGYTF	TGTGCCAGCAGCTTAGCAGGAGAAAGACCTAACTATGGCTACACCTTC
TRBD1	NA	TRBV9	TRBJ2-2	CASSVARTPGQGSHNTGELFF	TGTGCCAGCAGCGTAGCTCGAACTCCGGGACAGGGTAGCCATAACACCGGGGAGCTGTTTTTT
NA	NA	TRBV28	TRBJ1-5	CASSHKIQPQHF	TGTGCCAGCAGTCACAAGATACAGCCCCAGCATTTT
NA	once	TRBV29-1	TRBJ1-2	CSVEVLPANGYTF	TGCAGCGTTGAAGTGTTACCCGCTAATGGCTACACCTTC
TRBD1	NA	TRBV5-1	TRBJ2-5	CASSLLGQGQETQYF	TGCGCCAGCAGCTTGTTAGGACAGGGACAAGAGACCCAGTACTTC
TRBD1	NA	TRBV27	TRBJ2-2	CASSYRTGPSRRSGELFF	TGTGCCAGCAGTTACCGGACAGGTCCCTCGAGAAGGAGCGGGGAGCTGTTTTTT
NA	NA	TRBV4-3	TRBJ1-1	CASRRGGEGNTEAFF	TGCGCCAGCCGCCGGGGGGGCGAGGGGAACACTGAAGCTTTCTTT